Below, 32 T cell receptor beta chains from the same sample are listed, as sequenced in a study of OX40 agonist ivuxolimab in advanced cancers. The method was immunoSEQ multiplex PCR; TCRdb's version includes in-frame clones alone and lacks a portion of them. The table has 75,000 to 100,000 clones, roughly 90% seen once; the top ten hold around 0.71%. The specimen was CD4+ or CD8+ T cells sorted from blood, collected in a trial of the OX40 agonist ivuxolimab. Receptors were obtained from an adult with an advanced solid tumor such as melanoma, head and neck, liver or kidney cancer.

The chain is built from TRBV7-2 and TRBJ2-6; D gene ambiguous. Germline V gene lookup returns CDR1 SGHTA and CDR2 FQGNSA. The CDR3 contains 16 residues. V was cut by 1 base and J by 4 bases, with 11 bases left in between. CDR3 in DNA: TGTGCCAGCAGCTTAGTATCCTTTGCGGGGGCCAACGTCCTGACTTTC. This encodes CASSLVSFAGANVLTF. Complete variable domain (other parts from reference TRBV7-2 and TRBJ2-6): GAGVSQSPSNKVTEKGKDVELRCDPISGHTALYWYRQSLGQGLEFLIYFQGNSAPDKSGLPSDRFSAERTGGSVSTLTIQRTQQEDSAVYLCASSLVSFAGANVLTFGAGSRLTVL.

The chain recombines TRBV7-8 with TRBJ2-7; 12 bases are shared with TRBD2. The CDR3 extends over 18 amino acids. CDR1 and CDR2 from the germline V gene are SGHVS and FQNEAQ. V gave up 5 bases and J gave up 0 bases; unmatched junction bases: 11. The CDR3 nucleotides read TGTGCCAGCAGCCTGACTAGCGGGGGCCTCAGGAGCTCCTACGAGCAGTACTTC. It codes for CASSLTSGGLRSSYEQYF.

The chain carries TRBV20-1 and TRBJ2-1; D remains ambiguous. CDR1 and CDR2 (germline): DFQATT, SNEGSKA (reference sequence). V was shortened by 4 bases and J by 8 bases, with 6 bases between the two germline ends. This CDR3 region has 10 residues. The CDR3 DNA follows: TGCAGTGCTAAAATGGATGAGCAGTTCTTC. Translation: CSAKMDEQFF.

J is TRBJ1-1 and V is TRBV9; D call uncertain. The CDR3 is made up of 14 amino acids. Germline assignment: CDR1 SGDLS and CDR2 YYNGEE. V was cut by 1 base and J by 1 base, with 8 bases left in between. The CDR3 sequence is CASSVSSGNTEAFF. The DNA of the CDR3 is TGTGCCAGCAGCGTAAGCTCAGGGAACACTGAAGCTTTCTTT.

The chain carries TRBV6-6 and TRBJ1-1; D gene uncertain. V shed 5 bases and J shed 8 bases, with 12 bases lying between them. The germline CDR1 and CDR2 sequences are MNHNY and SVGAGI (reference sequence). The CDR3 totals 12 residues. The CDR3 region is CASSGRTVEAFF. The CDR3, as DNA: TGTGCCAGCAGTGGACGGACCGTCGAAGCTTTCTTT.

The chain combines TRBV9 with TRBJ1-3; no firm D call. The CDR3 has 14 amino acids. Germline CDR1 and CDR2: SGDLS and YYNGEE. Trimming stripped 3 bases from V and 3 bases from J, with 10 bases between. The CDR3 is CASSGHAIGNTIYF. In DNA, the CDR3 is TGTGCCAGCAGCGGGCACGCCATTGGAAACACCATATATTTT.

V and J are TRBV5-4 and TRBJ2-5, with 10 positions matching TRBD2. V was clipped by 3 bases and J by 1 base; unmatched bases: 9. CDR1 and CDR2 (germline): SGHNT, YYREEE (reference sequence). The CDR3 consists of 17 residues. The CDR3 here is CASSSGGLAGVQETQYF. The CDR3 DNA follows: TGTGCCAGCAGCTCGGGGGGGCTAGCGGGAGTCCAAGAGACCCAGTACTTC.

The chain has TRBV2 and TRBJ1-4, with D perhaps TRBD1 (5 bases). CDR3 length: 14 residues. Per the germline V gene, CDR1 is SNHLY and CDR2 is FYNNEI. V was trimmed by 5 bases and J by 8 bases, leaving 15 bases between them. Here the CDR3 reads CASSRTTGIEKLFF. In nucleotides, the CDR3 is TGTGCCAGCAGTCGGACAACTGGGATAGAAAAACTGTTTTTT.

This rearrangement joins TRBV30 to TRBJ2-1; no firm D call. The length of the CDR3 is 14 residues. Trimming stripped 4 bases from V and 6 bases from J, with 16 bases between. CDR1 and CDR2 from the germline V gene are GTSNPN and SVGIG (reference sequence). The CDR3 protein is CAWTLGSFSNEQFF. In DNA, the CDR3 is TGTGCCTGGACTCTAGGGTCTTTTAGCAATGAGCAGTTCTTC. The entire variable domain, with the rest obtained from reference TRBV30 and TRBJ2-1, is as follows: SQTIHQWPATLVQPVGSPLSLECTVEGTSNPNLYWYRQAAGRGLQLLFYSVGIGQISSEVPQNLSASRPQDRQFILSSKKLLLSDSGFYLCAWTLGSFSNEQFFGPGTRLTVL.

The CDR3 DNA reads TGCGCCAGCAGCACCGGGACAGGGGGCTATAGGGAGCTGTTTTTT. Encoded protein: CASSTGTGGYRELFF. This chain uses TRBV5-1 with TRBJ2-2; 12 positions match TRBD1. Germline trimming cut 4 bases from V and 9 bases from J; bases unmatched to any gene: 7. This CDR3 contains 15 residues. CDR1 and CDR2 (germline): SGHRS, YFSETQ.

The V call is TRBV30, the J call TRBJ2-2; D is ambiguous. This CDR3 is 13 amino acids long. Trimming took 4 bases from V and 5 from J, leaving 11 bases between them. From germline, CDR1 is GTSNPN and CDR2 SVGIG (reference sequence). DNA for the CDR3: TGTGCCTGGAATCTGGACCTAACCGGGGAGCTGTTTTTT. Translation gives CAWNLDLTGELFF.

The V and J genes are TRBV28 and TRBJ2-5; D is perhaps TRBD1 or TRBD2 (7 bases each). The J call may be mistaken, given a closer DNA end match to TRBJ2-7. The CDR3 covers 15 residues. Germline loops: CDR1 MDHEN, CDR2 SYDVKM. Here the CDR3 DNA reads TGTGCCAGCACCGCCGGGGGAGGGGGCCCCTACGAGCAGTACTTC. Translating it yields CASTAGGGGPYEQYF.

The rearrangement links TRBV5-1 to TRBJ2-5, with D possibly called TRBD1 or TRBD2 (5 bases each). This CDR3 region has 16 residues. Germline CDR1 and CDR2: SGHRS and YFSETQ. V was pared by 3 bases and J by 5 bases, with 20 bases between. This CDR3 reads CASSSWSGPLEETQYF. CDR3 coding DNA: TGCGCCAGCAGCTCCTGGTCGGGACCCCTGGAGGAGACCCAGTACTTC.

This clone was picked up one time. The rearrangement links TRBV6-1 to TRBJ2-3, with a tentative D call TRBD2 (7 bases). From germline, CDR1 is MNHNS and CDR2 SASEGT. Trimming cost V 0 bases and J 2 bases, with 15 bases left between them. The length of the CDR3 is 17 residues. As DNA, the CDR3 is TGTGCCAGCAGTGAAGCCTGGGGGGGCCCCAACACAGATACGCAGTATTTT. Its translation: CASSEAWGGPNTDTQYF.

The gene calls are TRBV19 and TRBJ2-5; D is perhaps TRBD2 (6 bases). Trimming removed 3 bases at V and 1 base at J, with 6 bases between. The length of the CDR3 is 13 residues. Germline-derived CDR1 and CDR2 are LNHDA and SQIVND (reference sequence). In DNA form, the CDR3 reads TGTGCCAGTAGTATGGGACTCCAAGAGACCCAGTACTTC. Translated: CASSMGLQETQYF.

This clone has a single count. The rearrangement links TRBV5-1 to TRBJ1-1, with no clear D. Germline loops: CDR1 SGHRS, CDR2 YFSETQ. This CDR3 comprises 13 residues. With 0 bases removed from V and 0 bases from J, the gap between germline ends came to 3 bases. The CDR3, as DNA: TGCGCCAGCAGCTTGGGAATGAACACTGAAGCTTTCTTT. This encodes CASSLGMNTEAFF.

The chain couples TRBV4-1 to TRBJ2-5; either TRBD1 or TRBD2 may fit D (5 bases each). From germline, CDR1 is MGHRA and CDR2 YSYEKL. V was cut by 3 bases and J by 5 bases, with 25 bases left in between. This CDR3 has 18 residues. For the CDR3, the DNA is TGCGCCAGCAGCCAGGTCAATATGGGGCTAGCCGGAGGTGAGACCCAGTACTTC. Its translation is CASSQVNMGLAGGETQYF.

This sequence joins TRBV7-9 and TRBJ2-7; D is ambiguous. CDR3 length: 12 residues. V dropped 5 bases and J dropped 3 bases, with 8 bases sitting between them. Per germline, CDR1 SEHNR and CDR2 FQNEAQ (reference sequence). The CDR3 spells CASSRGDYEQYF. CDR3 coding DNA: TGTGCCAGCAGCCGTGGGGACTACGAGCAGTACTTC.

This sequence joins TRBV9 and TRBJ2-7; 8 nucleotides match TRBD1. Germline V gene lookup returns CDR1 SGDLS and CDR2 YYNGEE. V trimming: 0 bases; J trimming: 0 bases; junction bases outside the gene matches: 2. The CDR3 has 15 residues. For the CDR3, the DNA is TGTGCCAGCAGCGTAGGGACAGGGAACTCCTACGAGCAGTACTTC. Its translation: CASSVGTGNSYEQYF.

This chain connects TRBV27 to TRBJ2-7; possibly TRBD2 for D (6 bases). Trimming pared 8 bases from V and 3 bases from J, leaving 26 bases between. Germline V gene sequence: CDR1 MNHEY, CDR2 SMNVEV (reference sequence). CDR3 size: 17 residues. The CDR3 DNA reads TGTGCCAGCTCAGAGGCCTACCGATACCAAGCGGGCTACGAGCAGTACTTC. Protein sequence: CASSEAYRYQAGYEQYF.

This chain joins TRBV28 and TRBJ1-2, with 11 bases fitting TRBD1. Germline CDR1 and CDR2: MDHEN and SYDVKM. The CDR3 consists of 17 residues. With V trimmed by 6 bases and J by 4 bases, 13 bases remained unmatched. The CDR3, as DNA: TGTGCCAGCAGGCCCACCGGGACAGGGGGTTCCTTCTATGGCTACACCTTC. This sequence encodes CASRPTGTGGSFYGYTF.

The CDR3 DNA is TGTGCCAGCAGCTTAGATCCAGGCCGGAGGCCCCAGCATTTT. Translation gives CASSLDPGRRPQHF. V gene TRBV7-9 combines with J gene TRBJ1-5; unclear D gene. The CDR3 is 14 amino acids. Germline V CDR1 and CDR2: SEHNR, FQNEAQ (reference sequence). V lost 1 base and J 9 bases, leaving 13 bases between the germline ends. The complete variable domain, with remaining parts taken from reference TRBV7-9 and TRBJ1-5, reads DTGVSQNPRHKITKRGQNVTFRCDPISEHNRLYWYRQTLGQGPEFLTYFQNEAQLEKSRLLSDRFSAERPKGSFSTLEIQRTEQGDSAMYLCASSLDPGRRPQHFGDGTRLSIL.

Here the CDR3 reads CASSQEVAGTHTDTQYF. The CDR3, as DNA: TGCGCCAGCAGCCAAGAGGTAGCTGGGACGCATACGGATACGCAGTATTTT. The chain is built from TRBV4-3 and TRBJ2-3; D is tentatively TRBD1 or TRBD2 (5 bases each). Germline CDR1 reads LGHNA; CDR2 reads YSLEER. Trimming pared 0 bases from V and 6 bases from J, leaving 19 bases between. The CDR3 consists of 17 residues.

There are a few counts of this clone. The CDR3 region is CASSLAGVTEAFF. The CDR3 nucleotides read TGCGCCAGCAGCTTGGCTGGGGTAACTGAAGCTTTCTTT. The genes are TRBV5-1 and TRBJ1-1, with D hard to call. Trimming pared 0 bases from V and 5 bases from J, leaving 8 bases between. The germline V gene encodes CDR1 SGHRS and CDR2 YFSETQ. The length of the CDR3 is 13 residues.

The chain uses TRBV7-6 and TRBJ2-2; D is unclear. V lost 5 bases and J lost 0, with 19 bases in between. The CDR3 extends over 18 amino acids. Germline CDR1 is SGHVS and CDR2 is FNYEAQ. CDR3 DNA sequence: TGTGCCAGCAGCCCATCTTCGACTTCCGCCGCGAACACCGGGGAGCTGTTTTTT. This sequence encodes CASSPSSTSAANTGELFF.

V is TRBV19 and J is TRBJ1-2; D is undetermined. Germline V gives CDR1 LNHDA, CDR2 SQIVND (reference sequence). Between the trimmed V and J ends, which lost 4 bases and 0 bases, there was a span of 24 bases. The CDR3 length is 19 residues. CDR3 sequence reads: CASSRPWEDVAAPNYGYTF. The CDR3, as DNA: TGTGCCAGTAGTAGACCCTGGGAGGACGTAGCGGCCCCTAACTATGGCTACACCTTC.

The chain is built from TRBV29-1 and TRBJ2-7; D unclear. Trimming cost V 2 bases and J 4 bases, with 9 bases left between them. The CDR3 covers 12 residues. CDR1 and CDR2 from the germline V gene are SQVTM and ANQGSEA. The CDR3 coding sequence is TGCAGCGTTGAACCTAATACTTACGAGCAGTACTTC. Its protein product is CSVEPNTYEQYF.

This clone has only a few counts. The chain uses TRBV14 and TRBJ1-1; possibly TRBD1 for D (5 bases). The CDR3 runs to 15 residues. Germline V gives CDR1 SGHDN, CDR2 FVKESK. The V and J ends lost 3 bases and 0 bases respectively, with 11 bases between them. For the CDR3, the DNA is TGTGCCAGCAGCCACTTGACAGCTATGAACACTGAAGCTTTCTTT. Translating gives CASSHLTAMNTEAFF.

This clone was seen just once. The chain combines TRBV28 with TRBJ2-7; maybe TRBD1 (7 bases). The CDR3 has 13 residues. Germline CDR1 and CDR2: MDHEN and SYDVKM. Trimming took off 6 bases at V and 7 bases at J, with 16 bases between the two ends. CDR3 region: CASRGQPGGEQYF. The CDR3 DNA reads as TGTGCCAGCAGAGGACAGCCAGGGGGGGAGCAGTACTTC.

J is TRBJ1-2 and V is TRBV6-6; unclear D gene. The V and J ends lost 2 bases and 6 bases respectively, with 10 bases between them. The germline CDR1 and CDR2 sequences are MNHNY and SVGAGI (reference sequence). The CDR3 totals 13 residues. The chain's CDR3 is CASSYGVDNGYTF. For the CDR3, the DNA is TGTGCCAGCAGTTACGGGGTAGACAATGGCTACACCTTC.

In this sample, this clone turned up once. The J gene is TRBJ2-1, the V gene TRBV6-5; TRBD2 agrees at 8 bases. V lost 7 bases to trimming and J lost 10 bases; unmatched junction nucleotides: 9. Germline V gene lookup returns CDR1 MNHEY and CDR2 SVGAGI. The CDR3 runs 13 residues. In DNA, the CDR3 is TGTGCCAGCACCCCCCCGGGGGGGGACGAGCAGTTCTTC. Protein: CASTPPGGDEQFF.

CDR3 in DNA: TGTGCCAGCTCACAGGGAGGGAATGAGCAGTTCTTC. This codes for CASSQGGNEQFF. The chain uses TRBV18 and TRBJ2-1, with TRBD2 matching over 7 bases. Germline loops: CDR1 KGHSH, CDR2 LQKENI. The CDR3 is 12 amino acids. J was trimmed by 7 bases and V by 4 bases; bases with no gene match: 1.